This TCR beta chain came from a study of T cells in Graves' hyperthyroidism and ophthalmopathy. The CDR3 has 15 amino acids. Germline trimming cut 1 base from V and 5 bases from J; bases unmatched to any gene: 5. Per the germline V gene, CDR1 is SGHAT and CDR2 is FQNNGV. RNA transcripts provided the source from which TCR beta CDR3 regions were amplified. An initial round of RT-PCR targeting the TCR CDR3 relied on the HTBI primer set. TCRdb independently ran MiXCR on the multiplex PCR reads; one entry per CDR3 protein. Of about half a million distinct CDR3 sequences in the sample, about 16% were seen once. Cells are PBMCs isolated from about 10 ml of fresh blood. This clonotype has ten or more counts.

The sample comprised blood. The clonotype comes from a young woman with Graves' ophthalmopathy. The gene calls are TRBV11-2 and TRBJ2-1; TRBD1 matches 7 bases. The CDR3 sequence: CASSLVGQVHNEQFF. The CDR3 DNA sequence: TGTGCCAGCAGCTTAGTAGGACAGGTACACAATGAGCAGTTCTTC.